This passage covers 23 T cell receptor beta chains from one sample sequenced in a study of cytomegalovirus exposure and HLA in healthy donors. Repertoires were generated with immunoSEQ multiplex PCR, while TCRdb's copy carries only in-frame clones and drops some. The data show over 150,000 clones, with approximately 96% seen just once and around 0.9% held by the top ten. The sequenced sample consisted of PBMCs. These receptors were obtained from a woman aged 18-30 years in good health and CMV-seronegative.

The V and J genes are TRBV4-2 and TRBJ1-5; 7 positions match TRBD1. Germline V gives CDR1 LGHNA, CDR2 YNFKEQ. The CDR3 sequence is 15 residues long. J gave up 1 base and V 4 bases, and 4 bases lay outside the gene matches. CDR3 in amino acids: CASSLGQDSNQPQHF. CDR3 DNA sequence: TGTGCCAGCAGCCTCGGACAGGACAGCAATCAGCCCCAGCATTTT.

The V call is TRBV7-8, the J call TRBJ1-1; maybe TRBD1 (6 bases). V was trimmed by 4 bases and J by 1 base, leaving 7 bases between them. The CDR3 is 13 amino acids. Germline V lookup: CDR1 SGHVS, CDR2 FQNEAQ. CDR3 sequence: CASSSQGNTEAFF. As DNA, the CDR3 is TGTGCCAGCAGCTCACAGGGGAACACTGAAGCTTTCTTT. Complete variable domain (other parts from reference TRBV7-8 and TRBJ1-1): GAGVSQSPRYKVAKRGQDVALRCDPISGHVSLFWYQQALGQGPEFLTYFQNEAQLDKSGLPSDRFFAERPEGSVSTLKIQRTQQEDSAVYLCASSSQGNTEAFFGQGTRLTVV.

The chain links TRBV12-5 to TRBJ2-1, with unresolved D. CDR1 is LGHNT, CDR2 FRNRAP, per germline. The CDR3 length is 14 residues. V lost 5 bases and J 9 bases, leaving 17 bases between the germline ends. The CDR3 DNA reads as TGTGCTAGTGGTCCCTATGAGGTGTCGAGTGAGCAGTTCTTC. It is translated as CASGPYEVSSEQFF. Full variable domain (rest looked up from reference TRBV12-5 and TRBJ2-1): DARVTQTPRHKVTEMGQEVTMRCQPILGHNTVFWYRQTMMQGLELLAYFRNRAPLDDSGMPKDRFSAEMPDATLATLKIQPSEPRDSAVYFCASGPYEVSSEQFFGPGTRLTVL.

This chain links TRBV9 with TRBJ2-5; TRBD2 aligns across 8 bases. CDR1 is SGDLS and CDR2 is YYNGEE in the germline V gene. V was clipped by 0 bases and J by 0 bases; unmatched bases: 4. The CDR3 has 16 amino acids. The CDR3 loop is CASSVDPSGYQETQYF. The CDR3 DNA is TGTGCCAGCAGCGTAGATCCTAGCGGGTACCAAGAGACCCAGTACTTC.

This clone was detected once. The gene calls are TRBV25-1 and TRBJ2-3; 8 positions match TRBD1. Germline lookup yields CDR1 MGHDK and CDR2 SYGVNS. The V and J ends lost 4 bases and 4 bases, in that order; junction bases with no gene match: 1. The CDR3 consists of 13 residues. This CDR3 is CASSGQGSDTQYF. CDR3 DNA sequence: TGTGCCAGCAGTGGACAGGGGTCAGATACGCAGTATTTT.

This chain links TRBV5-1 with TRBJ1-2, with 7 bases aligning to TRBD1. V was clipped by 4 bases and J by 3 bases; unmatched bases: 6. This CDR3 region has 14 residues. Germline V gene lookup returns CDR1 SGHRS and CDR2 YFSETQ. CDR3 in amino acids: CASSRHGTDYGYTF. The CDR3 DNA follows: TGCGCCAGCAGCCGTCATGGGACAGACTATGGCTACACCTTC. Full variable domain (rest looked up from reference TRBV5-1 and TRBJ1-2): KAGVTQTPRYLIKTRGQQVTLSCSPISGHRSVSWYQQTPGQGLQFLFEYFSETQRNKGNFPGRFSGRQFSNSRSEMNVSTLELGDSALYLCASSRHGTDYGYTFGSGTRLTVV.

The V call is TRBV2, the J call TRBJ1-2; no clear D gene. Germline V lookup: CDR1 SNHLY, CDR2 FYNNEI. V lost 8 bases to trimming and J lost 0 bases, with 19 bases between them. The CDR3 covers 16 residues. DNA of the CDR3: TGTGCCAGCGCCCTCCTAGACGGCGGTTCTAACTATGGCTACACCTTC. This sequence encodes CASALLDGGSNYGYTF.

The rearrangement joins TRBV6-1 to TRBJ2-7; a possible D gene is TRBD1 (5 bases). Germline CDR1 is MNHNS and CDR2 is SASEGT. There are 14 residues in the CDR3. The V and J ends lost 3 bases and 0 bases respectively, with 9 bases between them. CDR3 bases: TGTGCCAGCAGTGAGTCAGGGTCCTCCTACGAGCAGTACTTC. Translated, it gives CASSESGSSYEQYF.

This chain connects TRBV27 to TRBJ1-1, with 10 bases fitting TRBD1. This CDR3 has 15 amino acids. Per germline, CDR1 MNHEY and CDR2 SMNVEV (reference sequence). Trimming removed 5 bases from V and 5 bases from J; junction bases left unmatched: 8. The CDR3 DNA is TGTGCCAGCAGTCCCGGGACAGGGGATGGGACTGAAGCTTTCTTT. This codes for CASSPGTGDGTEAFF.

This clone has just one count. The genes are TRBV7-3 and TRBJ1-2; maybe TRBD1 (5 bases). Trimming left V 0 bases short and J 9 bases short, with 14 bases between. The length of the CDR3 is 14 residues. Germline-derived CDR1 and CDR2 are SGHTA and FQGTGA. CDR3 nucleotide sequence: TGTGCCAGCAGCTTAACGGCGGCAGGGAGGCGCTACACCTTC. It translates to CASSLTAAGRRYTF.

The chain combines TRBV4-2 with TRBJ2-5; 13 bases fit TRBD2. V lost 1 base, J lost 3 bases, and 2 bases stayed unmatched. Germline CDR1 and CDR2: LGHNA and YNFKEQ. This CDR3 is built from 16 residues. The CDR3 loop is CASSQGTSGGKETQYF. The CDR3 coding sequence is TGTGCCAGCAGCCAAGGGACTAGCGGGGGTAAAGAGACCCAGTACTTC.

V usage is TRBV4-1 and J usage is TRBJ2-1; 10 bases agree with TRBD2. Germline CDR1 is MGHRA and CDR2 is YSYEKL. The trim removed 2 bases at V and 6 bases at J, leaving 7 bases unmatched. The CDR3 sequence is 16 residues long. The CDR3: CASSQSASGGLNEQFF. The CDR3 bases are TGCGCCAGCAGCCAATCGGCTAGCGGGGGACTCAATGAGCAGTTCTTC.

The chain combines TRBV7-8 with TRBJ2-5, with 7 bases lining up with TRBD1. The CDR3 covers 15 residues. Germline assignment: CDR1 SGHVS and CDR2 FQNEAQ. V lost 2 bases to trimming and J lost 1 base; unmatched junction nucleotides: 4. CDR3 amino acids: CASSLKGTVQETQYF. As DNA, the CDR3 is TGTGCCAGCAGCTTAAAAGGGACAGTCCAAGAGACCCAGTACTTC. The full variable domain, its missing parts supplied by reference TRBV7-8 and TRBJ2-5, is GAGVSQSPRYKVAKRGQDVALRCDPISGHVSLFWYQQALGQGPEFLTYFQNEAQLDKSGLPSDRFFAERPEGSVSTLKIQRTQQEDSAVYLCASSLKGTVQETQYFGPGTRLLVL.

The CDR3 region is CATRGLKNEQFF. Here the CDR3 DNA reads TGTGCCACCAGGGGGCTTAAGAATGAGCAGTTCTTC. The chain has TRBV15 and TRBJ2-1; maybe TRBD1 (5 bases). V dropped 6 bases and J dropped 7 bases, with 10 bases sitting between them. CDR3 size: 12 residues. Germline values: CDR1 LNHNV, CDR2 YYDKDF (reference sequence).

CDR3 coding DNA: TGTGCCAGCAGCCCCCAAAGGGAGACCGGGGAGCTGTTTTTT. Translation: CASSPQRETGELFF. V usage is TRBV11-3 and J usage is TRBJ2-2; D possibly corresponds to TRBD2 (5 bases). V was pared by 5 bases and J by 5 bases, with 12 bases between. CDR1 SGHNT and CDR2 YENEEA come from the germline V gene. CDR3 length: 14 amino acids.

V usage is TRBV27 and J usage is TRBJ1-5; D gene unclear. In germline, CDR1 is MNHEY, CDR2 SMNVEV (reference sequence). The CDR3 is made up of 13 amino acids. The V gene lost 8 bases and the J gene lost 7 bases, with 15 bases spanning the gap. CDR3 loop: CASSDGPGQPQHF. CDR3 sequence (DNA): TGTGCCAGCTCGGATGGCCCGGGGCAGCCCCAGCATTTT.

The chain couples TRBV9 to TRBJ2-5; 12 positions agree with TRBD2. The ends lost 4 bases at V and 5 bases at J; junction bases unmatched: 9. The V gene's germline CDR1 is SGDLS and CDR2 YYNGEE. The CDR3 sequence is 16 residues long. In DNA, the CDR3 is TGTGCCAGCAGCCCTCGACTAGCGGGGGAGGGGGAGACCCAGTACTTC. This translates into CASSPRLAGEGETQYF.

The chain is built from TRBV7-8 and TRBJ1-2; no definite D call. The CDR3 runs to 15 residues. Trimming removed 5 bases at V and 0 bases at J, with 13 bases between. CDR1 SGHVS and CDR2 FQNEAQ come from the germline V gene. The CDR3 nucleotides are TGTGCCAGCAGCCCAGGAGGGTCTACTAACTATGGCTACACCTTC. This encodes CASSPGGSTNYGYTF.

The gene calls are TRBV30 and TRBJ1-6; D not certain. V lost 3 bases to trimming and J lost 0 bases, with 6 bases between them. Germline lookup yields CDR1 GTSNPN and CDR2 SVGIG (reference sequence). The CDR3 spans 14 residues. The CDR3 DNA follows: TGTGCCTGGAGGCCGAGCTCCTATAATTCACCCCTCCACTTT. Its translation: CAWRPSSYNSPLHF.

The CDR3 coding sequence is TGTGCCAGCAGCCGTTTTGGGGACTCAAGGAGGAGTTCACCCCTCCACTTT. Its protein product is CASSRFGDSRRSSPLHF. The rearrangement links TRBV4-2 to TRBJ1-6; possible D gene TRBD1, 5 bases. Trimming pared 4 bases from V and 9 bases from J, leaving 22 bases between. Germline-derived CDR1 and CDR2 are LGHNA and YNFKEQ. The CDR3 has 17 residues.

The chain carries TRBV7-9 and TRBJ2-7; TRBD1 matches at 7 bases. V trimming: 5 bases; J trimming: 7 bases; junction bases outside the gene matches: 14. The CDR3 runs 15 residues. Per the germline V gene, CDR1 is SEHNR and CDR2 is FQNEAQ (reference sequence). CDR3 sequence (DNA): TGTGCCAGCAGCCCTTTACGGGGACAGCTAACAGAGCAGTACTTC. This translates into CASSPLRGQLTEQYF. The full variable domain, rest sourced from reference TRBV7-9 and TRBJ2-7, is DTGVSQNPRHKITKRGQNVTFRCDPISEHNRLYWYRQTLGQGPEFLTYFQNEAQLEKSRLLSDRFSAERPKGSFSTLEIQRTEQGDSAMYLCASSPLRGQLTEQYFGPGTRLTVT.

This sequence joins TRBV4-1 and TRBJ1-2; possible D gene TRBD1, 5 bases. Germline values: CDR1 MGHRA, CDR2 YSYEKL. The length of the CDR3 is 15 residues. V lost 2 bases and J 7 bases, leaving 17 bases between the germline ends. The CDR3 DNA reads TGCGCCAGCAGCCAAATGGGGAGTGGGGGGATTGGCTACACCTTC. Its translation: CASSQMGSGGIGYTF.

V gene TRBV9 combines with J gene TRBJ1-2, with D perhaps TRBD1 (5 bases). Per the germline V gene, CDR1 is SGDLS and CDR2 is YYNGEE. Trimming pared 0 bases from V and 9 bases from J, leaving 15 bases between. The CDR3 is 14 residues long. As DNA, the CDR3 is TGTGCCAGCAGCGTAGATATCGGGGGTTATCGCTACACCTTC. It is translated as CASSVDIGGYRYTF.